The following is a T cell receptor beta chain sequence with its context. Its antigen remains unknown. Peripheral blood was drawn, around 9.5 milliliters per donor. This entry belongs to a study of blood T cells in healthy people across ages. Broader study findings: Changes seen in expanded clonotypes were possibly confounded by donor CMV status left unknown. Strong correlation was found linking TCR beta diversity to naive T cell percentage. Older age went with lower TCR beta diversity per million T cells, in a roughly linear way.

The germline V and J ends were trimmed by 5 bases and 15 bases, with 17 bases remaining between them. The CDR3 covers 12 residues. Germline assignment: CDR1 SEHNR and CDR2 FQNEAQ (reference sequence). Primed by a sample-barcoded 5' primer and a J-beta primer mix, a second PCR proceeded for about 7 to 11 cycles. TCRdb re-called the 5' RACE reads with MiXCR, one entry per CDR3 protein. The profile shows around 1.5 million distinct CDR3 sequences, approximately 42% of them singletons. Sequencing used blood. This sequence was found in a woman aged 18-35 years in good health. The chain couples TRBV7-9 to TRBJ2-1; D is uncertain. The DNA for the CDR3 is TGTGCCAGCAGCCCCCGGCAGGAAGGGTCGTTCTTC. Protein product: CASSPRQEGSFF.